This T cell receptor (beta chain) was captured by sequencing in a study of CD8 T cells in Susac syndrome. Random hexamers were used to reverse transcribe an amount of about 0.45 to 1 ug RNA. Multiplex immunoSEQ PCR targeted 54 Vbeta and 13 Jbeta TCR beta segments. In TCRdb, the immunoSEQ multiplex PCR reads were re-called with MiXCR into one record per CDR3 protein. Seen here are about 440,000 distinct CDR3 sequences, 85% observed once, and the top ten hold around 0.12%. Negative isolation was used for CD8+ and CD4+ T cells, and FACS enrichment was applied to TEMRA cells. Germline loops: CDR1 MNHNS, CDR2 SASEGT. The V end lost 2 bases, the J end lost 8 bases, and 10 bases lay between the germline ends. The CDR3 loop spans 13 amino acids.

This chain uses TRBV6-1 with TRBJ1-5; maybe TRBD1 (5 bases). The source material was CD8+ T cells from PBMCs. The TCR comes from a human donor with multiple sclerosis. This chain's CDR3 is CASSERGVEPQHF. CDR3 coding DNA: TGTGCCAGCAGTGAAAGGGGCGTCGAGCCCCAGCATTTT.